These 11 T cell receptor beta chains came from one sample sequenced in a study of T cell responses to AZD1222 COVID-19 vaccine. The assay was immunoSEQ multiplex PCR, and TCRdb's table has in-frame clones only and misses some. Here the sample spans around 130,000 clones, roughly nine tenths being singletons. The material sequenced was peripheral blood, taken 28 days after the second dose of the MenACWY control vaccine. The receptors originated from an adult who received the MenACWY meningococcal vaccine as a control.

The V and J genes are TRBV5-1 and TRBJ1-1; 9 bases are a match to TRBD1. V was clipped by 5 bases and J by 3 bases; unmatched bases: 2. There are 13 residues in the CDR3. Per germline, CDR1 SGHRS and CDR2 YFSETQ. DNA for the CDR3: TGCGCCAGCAGTAGGGACAGGGACACTGAAGCTTTCTTT. This codes for CASSRDRDTEAFF.

This sequence joins TRBV28 and TRBJ1-5, with D unresolved. The germline CDR1 and CDR2 sequences are MDHEN and SYDVKM. The CDR3 is 13 residues long. The V gene lost 6 bases and the J gene lost 6 bases, with 12 bases spanning the gap. The CDR3 sequence: CASRSQAPQPQHF. CDR3 DNA sequence: TGTGCCAGCAGGTCTCAGGCACCTCAGCCCCAGCATTTT.

The CDR3 loop is CASSLSRPAYEQYF. In nucleotides, the CDR3 is TGTGCCAGCAGTTTAAGTCGGCCGGCCTACGAGCAGTACTTC. This chain connects TRBV28 to TRBJ2-7; no reliable D call. The V and J ends lost 2 bases and 2 bases respectively, with 10 bases between them. Germline CDR1 is MDHEN and CDR2 is SYDVKM. This CDR3 is built from 14 residues.

The genes are TRBV28 and TRBJ1-4; tentatively, D is TRBD1 (6 bases). The CDR3 extends over 12 amino acids. Germline CDR1 MDHEN, CDR2 SYDVKM. Trimming cost V 3 bases and J 8 bases, with 7 bases left between them. The CDR3 nucleotides are TGTGCCAGCAGTTTGCAGGGGGAAAAACTGTTTTTT. This translates into CASSLQGEKLFF.

The chain employs TRBV24-1 and TRBJ2-5; D is unclear. This CDR3 region has 15 residues. Germline CDR1 KGHDR, CDR2 SFDVKD. The V end lost 4 bases, the J end lost 5 bases, and 16 bases lay between the germline ends. The CDR3 reads CATSESGSLGETQYF. Written as DNA, the CDR3 is TGTGCCACCAGTGAATCCGGGTCCCTCGGGGAGACCCAGTACTTC.

The chain is built from TRBV3-1 (or the pseudogene TRBV3-2) and TRBJ1-4, with D maybe TRBD1 (6 bases). The CDR3 spans 17 residues. Trimming stripped 0 bases from V and 3 bases from J, with 14 bases between. CDR1 and CDR2 (germline): LGHDT, YNNKEL (reference sequence). The CDR3 spells CASSQDEKQGSNEKLFF. CDR3 nucleotide sequence: TGTGCCAGCAGCCAAGACGAAAAACAGGGATCTAATGAAAAACTGTTTTTT.

V usage is TRBV29-1 and J usage is TRBJ1-1; unclear D gene. Between the trimmed V and J ends, which lost 4 bases and 1 base, there was a span of 7 bases. In germline, CDR1 is SQVTM, CDR2 ANQGSEA. CDR3 length equals 12 residues. CDR3 nucleotides: TGCAGCGTTGTCCAGCAGAACACTGAAGCTTTCTTT. This translates into CSVVQQNTEAFF.

This sequence joins TRBV9 and TRBJ1-3, with D unresolved. V was cut by 6 bases and J by 2 bases, with 6 bases left in between. The germline CDR1 and CDR2 sequences are SGDLS and YYNGEE. This CDR3 spans 12 amino acids. CDR3 bases: TGTGCCAGCAAAGGCGCTGGAAACACCATATATTTT. It translates to CASKGAGNTIYF.

J is TRBJ2-5 and V is TRBV5-1; 9 bases agree with TRBD1. CDR1 is SGHRS and CDR2 is YFSETQ in the germline V gene. The CDR3 has 16 amino acids. V gave up 3 bases and J gave up 4 bases; unmatched junction bases: 10. This chain's CDR3 is CASSWTGTGSGETQYF. CDR3 nucleotide sequence: TGCGCCAGCAGCTGGACCGGGACAGGGAGTGGAGAGACCCAGTACTTC.

The chain has TRBV29-1 and TRBJ2-3; 8 nucleotides match TRBD2. Per the germline V gene, CDR1 is SQVTM and CDR2 is ANQGSEA. The junction had 10 bases not matched to a gene; V was cut back by 8 bases and J by 0 bases. This CDR3 contains 15 residues. The CDR3 protein is CSHSGREASTDTQYF. Written as DNA, the CDR3 is TGCAGCCATTCCGGGCGGGAGGCTAGCACAGATACGCAGTATTTT.

CDR3 nucleotide sequence: TGTGCCAGCAGCGCAAGTGGACAGGGAAAAGAGCAGTTCTTC. This translates into CASSASGQGKEQFF. This chain links TRBV7-2 with TRBJ2-1, with 8 nucleotides matching TRBD1. This CDR3 has 14 amino acids. Germline CDR1 SGHTA, CDR2 FQGNSA. J was trimmed by 10 bases and V by 5 bases; bases with no gene match: 10.